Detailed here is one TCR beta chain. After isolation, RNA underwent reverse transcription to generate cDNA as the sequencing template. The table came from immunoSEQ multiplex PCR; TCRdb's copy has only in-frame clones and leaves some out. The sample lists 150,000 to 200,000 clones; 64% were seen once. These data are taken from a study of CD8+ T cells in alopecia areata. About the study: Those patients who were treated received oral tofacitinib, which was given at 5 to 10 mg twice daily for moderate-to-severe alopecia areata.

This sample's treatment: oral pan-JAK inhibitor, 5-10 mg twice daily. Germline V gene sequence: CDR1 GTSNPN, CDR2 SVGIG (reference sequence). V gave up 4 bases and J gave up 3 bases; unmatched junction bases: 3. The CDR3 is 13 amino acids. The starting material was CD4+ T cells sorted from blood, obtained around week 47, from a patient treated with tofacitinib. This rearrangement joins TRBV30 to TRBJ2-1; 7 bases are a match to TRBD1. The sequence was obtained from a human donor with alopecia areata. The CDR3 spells CAWNRQGYNEQFF. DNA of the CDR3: TGTGCCTGGAACAGACAGGGCTACAATGAGCAGTTCTTC.